Sequencing of this T cell receptor (beta chain) was carried out in a study of blood T cell repertoires in COVID-19. TCRdb's table, derived via immunoSEQ multiplex PCR, lists solely in-frame clones and lacks some. The sample has around 50,000 clones, around 80% seen once. Germline CDR1 SGHTA, CDR2 FQGNSA. Trimming stripped 2 bases from V and 4 bases from J, with 11 bases between. This CDR3 has 14 residues. The sequence came from a woman aged 55-70 years with acute or convalescent COVID-19. The chain couples TRBV7-2 to TRBJ1-2; no reliable D call. The source material was peripheral blood. The CDR3 loop is CASSLSVRSYGYTF. In DNA form, the CDR3 reads TGTGCCAGCAGCTTATCGGTCCGCTCCTATGGCTACACCTTC.